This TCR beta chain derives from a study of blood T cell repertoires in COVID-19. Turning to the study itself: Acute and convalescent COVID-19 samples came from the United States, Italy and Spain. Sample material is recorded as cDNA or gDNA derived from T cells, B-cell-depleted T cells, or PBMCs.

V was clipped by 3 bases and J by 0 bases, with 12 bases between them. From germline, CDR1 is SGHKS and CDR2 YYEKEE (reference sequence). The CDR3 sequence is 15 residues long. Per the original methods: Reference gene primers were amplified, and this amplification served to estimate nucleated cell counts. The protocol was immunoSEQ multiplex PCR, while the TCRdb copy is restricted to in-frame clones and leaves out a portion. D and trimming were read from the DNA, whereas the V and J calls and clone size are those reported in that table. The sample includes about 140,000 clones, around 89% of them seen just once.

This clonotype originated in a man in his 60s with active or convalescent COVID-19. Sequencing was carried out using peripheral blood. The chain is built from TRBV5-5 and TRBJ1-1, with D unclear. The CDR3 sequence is CASSSLAAVNTEAFF. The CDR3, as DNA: TGTGCCAGCAGCTCCCTCGCGGCCGTGAACACTGAAGCTTTCTTT.